The clone carrying this TCR beta chain was seen a handful of times. Its cognate antigen is unknown. This sample was included in a study of T cell responses to AZD1222 COVID-19 vaccine. The V segment lost 6 bases and the J segment 11 bases; nucleotides outside the gene matches: 9. The CDR3 runs to 12 residues. From germline, CDR1 is KGHSH and CDR2 LQKENI. Regarding the study as a whole: In all cases, repertoires were sampled only after the peak T cell response. Per reports, nearly half of all spike-specific TCRs target regions that are unmutated in variants. Spike-wide vaccine-associated CD4 TCRs dominated at 160-218 and 743-854. Donors were largely white British and mainly female; clonal diversity was possibly underestimated.

The repertoire was sequenced with immunoSEQ multiplex PCR; TCRdb's copy has only in-frame clones and lacks some. The sample holds 110,000 to 150,000 clones; 92% are singletons and the top ten take about 3.5%. Material: peripheral blood, obtained 28 days after the second AZD1222 dose. This chain uses TRBV18 with TRBJ2-7; 8 nucleotides align to TRBD1. The TCR comes from an adult who received the AZD1222 COVID-19 vaccine. The CDR3 sequence is CASSSDREREYF. The CDR3 nucleotides are TGTGCCAGCTCGTCGGACAGGGAGAGGGAGTACTTC.